This entry lists 20 T cell receptor beta chains sequenced from one sample in a study of PD-L1 blockade in urothelial cancer. Time point meaning: pretreatment peripheral blood. Profiling relied on immunoSEQ multiplex PCR, and the TCRdb table lists in-frame clones only, not all of them. The sample records nearly 45,000 clones, roughly 88% being singletons. The sequenced sample was PBMCs, obtained around atezolizumab (anti-PD-L1) treatment. Receptors were obtained from a donor aged 40 or older with urothelial cancer.

The chain is built from TRBV18 and TRBJ1-1, with 8 bases matching TRBD1. V dropped 3 bases and J dropped 5; count of bases not matched to a gene: 8. The CDR3 is 15 amino acids. Looked up from germline, CDR1 is KGHSH and CDR2 is LQKENI. The CDR3 DNA sequence: TGTGCCAGCTCACCCCGGACAGGGTGGGAGACTGAAGCTTTCTTT. It encodes CASSPRTGWETEAFF.

The rearrangement joins TRBV4-3 to TRBJ1-5, with D perhaps matching TRBD1 (5 bases). Per the germline V gene, CDR1 is LGHNA and CDR2 is YSLEER. Trimming pared 6 bases from V and 4 bases from J, leaving 13 bases between. The CDR3 length is 14 residues. The CDR3 region has the DNA TGCGCCAGCAGGGCGGGGCGGTCGAATCAGCCCCAGCATTTT. Amino acids: CASRAGRSNQPQHF.

This clone was recorded once. The chain combines TRBV4-1 with TRBJ2-7; the D gene is possibly TRBD2 (6 bases). The V end lost 4 bases, the J end lost 0 bases, and 16 bases lay between the germline ends. CDR3 size: 16 residues. From germline, CDR1 is MGHRA and CDR2 YSYEKL. CDR3 DNA: TGCGCCAGCAGCCCTCGGGAGTTAGCGGCCTCCTACGAGCAGTACTTC. Its protein is CASSPRELAASYEQYF.

J is TRBJ2-1 and V is TRBV6-6; 10 nucleotides match TRBD2. CDR3 length: 16 residues. With 4 bases clipped from V and 2 bases from J, the junction kept 5 bases outside the gene matches. The germline gives CDR1 MNHNY, CDR2 SVGAGI (reference sequence). CDR3 nucleotide sequence: TGTGCCAGCAGTTCGCCGGGACTAGCGACCTACAATGAGCAGTTCTTC. Translating gives CASSSPGLATYNEQFF.

The chain joins TRBV18 to TRBJ1-4, with D possibly matching TRBD1 (6 bases). Germline V CDR1 and CDR2: KGHSH, LQKENI. V gave up 3 bases and J gave up 8 bases, with 13 bases separating them. The CDR3 consists of 14 residues. CDR3 loop: CASSPFGGLEKLFF. The CDR3 DNA follows: TGTGCCAGCTCACCCTTCGGGGGGCTCGAAAAACTGTTTTTT.

The J gene is TRBJ2-1, the V gene TRBV27; maybe TRBD2 (5 bases). There are 18 residues in the CDR3. The germline gives CDR1 MNHEY, CDR2 SMNVEV (reference sequence). With 1 base removed from V and 0 bases from J, the gap between germline ends came to 16 bases. This CDR3 reads CASSLFAPAASSYNEQFF. The CDR3 DNA reads TGTGCCAGCAGTTTATTCGCCCCAGCGGCGAGCTCCTACAATGAGCAGTTCTTC.

The chain joins TRBV6-5 to TRBJ2-2; 9 nucleotides line up with TRBD1. The V gene's germline CDR1 is MNHEY and CDR2 SVGAGI. This CDR3 spans 15 amino acids. V shed 6 bases, J shed 4 bases, and the junction held 6 bases outside the gene matches. CDR3 region: CASSPDRGGTGELFF. The CDR3 nucleotides read TGTGCCAGCAGCCCGGACAGGGGCGGCACCGGGGAGCTGTTTTTT.

The chain carries TRBV4-3 and TRBJ2-7; 9 bases line up with TRBD2. V was pared by 3 bases and J by 5 bases, with 5 bases of the junction left unmatched. Germline V lookup: CDR1 LGHNA, CDR2 YSLEER. This CDR3 has 14 residues. The CDR3 is CASSQASGDDEQYF. In nucleotides, the CDR3 is TGCGCCAGCAGCCAGGCTAGCGGGGATGACGAGCAGTACTTC.

The V and J genes are TRBV19 and TRBJ2-7; 9 nucleotides match TRBD2. Trimming cost V 5 bases and J 0 bases; bases outside gene matches: 8. Germline V gene data show CDR1 as LNHDA and CDR2 as SQIVND (reference sequence). This CDR3 has 16 amino acids. The CDR3 sequence is CASSGFSGGSSYEQYF. CDR3 in DNA: TGTGCCAGTAGTGGTTTTAGCGGGGGCAGCTCCTACGAGCAGTACTTC.

The V gene is TRBV7-9, the J gene TRBJ2-3, with 8 bases fitting TRBD1. The CDR3 runs to 15 residues. V dropped 5 bases and J dropped 4; count of bases not matched to a gene: 8. Germline CDR1 SEHNR, CDR2 FQNEAQ (reference sequence). The CDR3 DNA follows: TGTGCCAGCAGCCCAGGACAGGGCGAGGCAGATACGCAGTATTTT. Amino acid sequence: CASSPGQGEADTQYF.

This clone appeared a single time. The chain uses TRBV5-4 and TRBJ2-5; the D is unclear. With 0 bases removed from V and 2 bases from J, the gap between germline ends came to 14 bases. Germline CDR1 reads SGHNT; CDR2 reads YYREEE (reference sequence). This CDR3 has 16 amino acids. This CDR3 reads CASSLGSSIEQETQYF. The DNA of the CDR3 is TGTGCCAGCAGCTTGGGCAGTTCAATCGAACAAGAGACCCAGTACTTC.

This clone was seen more than once but under ten times. The CDR3 here is CASSPGATAYEQYF. The CDR3 DNA sequence: TGTGCCAGCTCACCAGGGGCCACCGCCTACGAGCAGTACTTC. This chain links TRBV18 with TRBJ2-7, with D tentatively TRBD1 (5 bases). The CDR3 has 14 residues. With 2 bases removed from V and 2 bases from J, the gap between germline ends came to 10 bases. The germline V gene has CDR1 KGHSH and CDR2 LQKENI. Filled out from reference TRBV18 and TRBJ2-7, the complete variable domain reads NAGVMQNPRHLVRRRGQEARLRCSPMKGHSHVYWYRQLPEEGLKFMVYLQKENIIDESGMPKERFSAEFPKEGPSILRIQQVVRGDSAAYFCASSPGATAYEQYFGPGTRLTVT.

The V call is TRBV4-2, the J call TRBJ1-2; a weak D match, TRBD1 (6 bases). Between the trimmed V and J ends, which lost 1 base and 6 bases, there was a span of 18 bases. The CDR3 sequence is 16 residues long. The germline V gene has CDR1 LGHNA and CDR2 YNFKEQ. CDR3 DNA sequence: TGTGCCAGCAGCCAAGGCTTGGGGGGGCCCCTAGATGGCTACACCTTC. It translates to CASSQGLGGPLDGYTF.

The J gene is TRBJ2-7, the V gene TRBV6-1; 9 nucleotides agree with TRBD1. V lost 6 bases, J lost 4 bases, and 10 bases stayed unmatched. From germline, CDR1 is MNHNS and CDR2 SASEGT. CDR3 length: 15 residues. The CDR3 protein is CASSKPGTGRYEQYF. The CDR3 region has the DNA TGTGCCAGCAGCAAACCCGGGACAGGGAGATACGAGCAGTACTTC.

The genes are TRBV7-4 and TRBJ2-7; D is unclear. The CDR3 is 15 residues long. Germline-derived CDR1 and CDR2 are SGHVT and SQSDAQ. The V gene lost 4 bases and the J gene lost 0 bases, with 13 bases spanning the gap. Here the CDR3 reads CASSYGGPSSYEQYF. In DNA, the CDR3 is TGTGCCAGCAGCTATGGCGGCCCCAGCTCCTACGAGCAGTACTTC.

The genes are TRBV18 and TRBJ1-1, with a possible D match to TRBD1 (6 bases). Deletions cut 3 bases from V and 1 base from J, with 15 bases between. The germline V gene has CDR1 KGHSH and CDR2 LQKENI. The length of the CDR3 is 16 residues. CDR3 sequence: CASSPRTGTTNTEAFF. The CDR3 coding sequence is TGTGCCAGCTCACCGCGGACCGGGACAACGAACACTGAAGCTTTCTTT.

The J gene is TRBJ2-7, the V gene TRBV6-5; D may be TRBD2 (5 bases). The CDR3 runs to 15 residues. Trimming took off 2 bases at V and 0 bases at J, with 11 bases between the two ends. Looked up from germline, CDR1 is MNHEY and CDR2 is SVGAGI. The CDR3, as DNA: TGTGCCAGCAGTTACCTTAAAGGGAGCTCCTACGAGCAGTACTTC. This encodes CASSYLKGSSYEQYF.

This clone is categorized as medium-sized (0.01 to 0.1%). The chain couples TRBV7-3 to TRBJ2-2; TRBD2 aligns across 11 bases. With 5 bases clipped from V and 0 bases from J, the junction kept 17 bases outside the gene matches. Germline V gene lookup returns CDR1 SGHTA and CDR2 FQGTGA. The CDR3 length is 21 residues. CDR3 region: CASSLLGPLLTSGANTGELFF. The CDR3 DNA sequence: TGTGCCAGCAGCCTGCTAGGGCCGTTACTGACTAGCGGGGCGAACACCGGGGAGCTGTTTTTT.

The chain is built from TRBV6-4 and TRBJ2-5, with a weak D call TRBD1 (5 bases). Germline V lookup: CDR1 MRHNA, CDR2 SNTAGT. The CDR3 runs 15 residues. Trimming removed 4 bases from V and 5 bases from J, with 17 bases in between. CDR3 sequence: CASSAWGLSGETQYF. For the CDR3, the DNA is TGTGCCAGCAGTGCTTGGGGCCTTTCTGGGGAGACCCAGTACTTC.

This clone was recorded once. The chain combines TRBV6-5 with TRBJ2-7; possibly TRBD2 for D (5 bases). The CDR3 is 14 residues long. Trimming removed 4 bases at V and 2 bases at J, with 12 bases between. Germline V gene data show CDR1 as MNHEY and CDR2 as SVGAGI. CDR3 residues: CASSLGSSPYEQYF. The CDR3 DNA reads as TGTGCCAGCAGTTTGGGGAGTTCCCCCTACGAGCAGTACTTC.